The 7 T cell receptor beta chains given below trace back to one sample, sequenced in a study of identical twins. TCRdb passed the 5' RACE reads through MiXCR, listing each CDR3 protein once. The table has about 690,000 distinct CDR3 sequences, less than 25% seen once. The data also belong to a second study, concerning T cells expressing NK-cell markers.

Sequencing was carried out using PBMCs. These receptors were collected from a woman aged 18-30 years in good health.

This clonotype was detected a few times. This rearrangement joins TRBV7-6 to TRBJ2-2, with D unclear. This CDR3 is built from 16 residues. Germline CDR1 reads SGHVS; CDR2 reads FNYEAQ. V lost 1 base and J 1 base, leaving 10 bases between the germline ends. The CDR3 DNA follows: TGTGCCAGCAGCTTAGGGTTACTCGGGAACACCGGGGAGCTGTTTTTT. It codes for CASSLGLLGNTGELFF. The full variable domain, rest sourced from reference TRBV7-6 and TRBJ2-2, is GAGVSQSPRYKVTKRGQDVALRCDPISGHVSLYWYRQALGQGPEFLTYFNYEAQQDKSGLPNDRFSAERPEGSISTLTIQRTEQRDSAMYRCASSLGLLGNTGELFFGEGSRLTVL.

This clonotype has only a few counts. V and J are TRBV7-2 and TRBJ2-3, with TRBD2 as a possible D gene (6 bases). This CDR3 is built from 16 residues. In germline, CDR1 is SGHTA, CDR2 FQGNSA. V lost 1 base and J 2 bases, leaving 13 bases between the germline ends. CDR3 protein: CASSLEGLLLTDTQYF. CDR3 DNA: TGTGCCAGCAGCTTAGAGGGACTCCTACTCACAGATACGCAGTATTTT.

The V call is TRBV7-2, the J call TRBJ2-7; 9 nucleotides align to TRBD1. J was trimmed by 2 bases and V by 3 bases; bases with no gene match: 5. From germline, CDR1 is SGHTA and CDR2 FQGNSA. This CDR3 has 15 amino acids. The CDR3 region has the DNA TGTGCCAGCAGCTTCACCGGGACAGGGACCTACGAGCAGTACTTC. The encoded protein is CASSFTGTGTYEQYF. The variable domain in full, completed from reference TRBV7-2 and TRBJ2-7, reads GAGVSQSPSNKVTEKGKDVELRCDPISGHTALYWYRQSLGQGLEFLIYFQGNSAPDKSGLPSDRFSAERTGGSVSTLTIQRTQQEDSAVYLCASSFTGTGTYEQYFGPGTRLTVT.

V and J are TRBV6-5 and TRBJ2-1; 7 bases agree with TRBD2. The CDR3 has 15 residues. Germline V gene data show CDR1 as MNHEY and CDR2 as SVGAGI. With 0 bases clipped from V and 7 bases from J, the junction kept 6 bases outside the gene matches. CDR3 nucleotide sequence: TGTGCCAGCAGTTACTCGAGAGGGAGGGCGAATGAGCAGTTCTTC. Amino acids: CASSYSRGRANEQFF.

About this clonotype itself: Its ends do not fully match the called genes, so a read error is possible. The chain couples TRBV29-1 to TRBJ2-1; tentatively, D is TRBD2 (5 bases). The V gene's germline CDR1 is SQVTM and CDR2 ANQGSEA. There are 12 residues in the CDR3. The CDR3 sequence: CSIEREQEGQFF. The DNA of the CDR3 is TGCAGCATTGAAAGGGAGCAAGAGGGGCAGTTCTTC.

The genes are TRBV12-3 or TRBV12-4 and TRBJ2-3; D may be TRBD2 (6 bases). V was cut by 2 bases and J by 5 bases, with 11 bases left in between. The CDR3 spans 14 residues. Written as DNA, the CDR3 is TGTGCCAGCAGTTTACGGCGGCGGGGAGATACGCAGTATTTT. This encodes CASSLRRRGDTQYF.

This clonotype was detected a few times. This rearrangement joins TRBV10-1 to TRBJ1-1, with D uncertain. Between the trimmed V and J ends, which lost 4 bases and 6 bases, there was a span of 12 bases. CDR1 and CDR2 (germline): WNHNN, SYGVQD (reference sequence). This CDR3 spans 13 amino acids. CDR3 amino acids: CASSGSPSAEAFF. The CDR3 DNA reads TGCGCCAGCAGTGGTTCACCGTCCGCTGAAGCTTTCTTT.